This T cell receptor beta chain was captured by sequencing in a study of blood T cell repertoires in COVID-19. This clone was observed once. The participants were between about 18 and 100 years old and came from under 25 US areas. TCRdb keeps only in-frame clones here, not all; method: immunoSEQ multiplex PCR. The data hold around 250,000 clones, with roughly 81% observed a single time. The sequenced material came from PBMCs or T cells enriched from blood (not recorded which). The source of this sequence is a woman aged 45-59 years who had been exposed to COVID-19.

The CDR3 DNA reads TGTGCCAGCAGCCCGAAGGGGGCGGAGTACACTGAAGCTTTCTTT. Its protein product is CASSPKGAEYTEAFF. The V gene is TRBV7-9, the J gene TRBJ1-1; the match to TRBD1 covers 7 bases. Germline V CDR1 and CDR2: SEHNR, FQNEAQ (reference sequence). Trimming cost V 5 bases and J 3 bases; bases outside gene matches: 9. CDR3 size: 15 residues.